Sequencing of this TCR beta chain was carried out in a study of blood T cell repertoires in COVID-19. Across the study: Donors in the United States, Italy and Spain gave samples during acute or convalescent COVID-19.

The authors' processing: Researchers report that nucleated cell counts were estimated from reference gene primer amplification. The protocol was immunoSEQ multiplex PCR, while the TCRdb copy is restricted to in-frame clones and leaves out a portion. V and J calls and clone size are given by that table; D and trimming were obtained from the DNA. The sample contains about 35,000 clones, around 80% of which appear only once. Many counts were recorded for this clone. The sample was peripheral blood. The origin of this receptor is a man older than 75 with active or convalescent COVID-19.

CDR3 sequence (DNA): TGTGCCAGCAGCCGGCGGGTTACAGGGGATACGCAGTATTTT. Encoded protein: CASSRRVTGDTQYF. J is TRBJ2-3 and V is TRBV27; D perhaps matches TRBD1 (6 bases). The CDR3 consists of 14 residues. V was shortened by 6 bases and J by 6 bases, with 16 bases between the two germline ends. In germline, CDR1 is MNHEY, CDR2 SMNVEV (reference sequence).